This T cell receptor (beta chain) was obtained from a study of CD8 T cells in Susac syndrome (dated by TCRdb to about 2019). About the study as a whole: The study used repertoire sequencing to test whether antigen drove CD8+ T cell activation and differentiation in Susac syndrome. The paper as a whole reports these results and caveats: The number of individuals in the TCR sequencing and HLA analysis was acknowledged as relatively small.

Of note for this clonotype: Its specific antigen is unknown. The sample holds no much larger clone one base away, and base qualities are not on file.

Counted from cysteine to phenylalanine, this CDR3 has 13 amino acids. Only the CDR3 portion is preserved as DNA: 39 bases, with reading frame beginning at the first base. Based on the germline V gene (reference sequence), the CDR1 and CDR2 sequences are DFQATT and SNEGSKA. The germline V end is reduced by 7 bases and the J end by 4 bases; junction bases left unmatched: 6. Peripheral blood CD8+ and CD4+ T cells from healthy donors, Susac syndrome patients and multiple sclerosis patients were profiled by high-throughput TCR beta sequencing. Multiple sclerosis controls were treatment-naive patients with stable or active relapsing-remitting disease fulfilling revised McDonald criteria. Bulk CD8+ and CD4+ T cells were purified magnetically by negative isolation, whereas CD8+ TEMRA cells were enriched by FACS. Blood was collected in EDTA tubes and processed within 24 hours, with PBMCs isolated through density gradient centrifugation. PBMCs intended for TCR sequencing were frozen in liquid nitrogen and were later thawed in a 37 degrees C water bath. Purity of sorted or isolated CD4+, CD8+ and CD8+ TEMRA cells was at least 90%.

RNA was extracted with the RNeasy kit and roughly 0.45 to 1 ug was reverse transcribed using random hexamers. TCR beta CDR3 regions were amplified with the immunoSEQ multiplex PCR assay covering 54 Vbeta and 13 Jbeta segments. PCR amplification bias was corrected by using a synthetic template baseline for primer optimization and computational correction. Per the authors' processing: Only productive sequences were kept, with reads annotated to V, D and J genes according to IMGT and analyzed in immunoSEQ Analyzer. To calculate clonality, Shannon entropy was normalized by log2 of the number of productive unique sequences and then subtracted from one. For each patient and control, public and private clones were evaluated within the 100 most prevalent clones. Clones were defined as Susac-specific if absent from the healthy and MS cohorts, from 1052 published viral clones and from other ImmuneACCESS disease sequences. In TCRdb, the public reads were trimmed at Q25 with fastp and aligned with MiXCR, with productive beta chains retained. CDR3 protein duplicates are merged, each entry listing the most common genes and DNA. The V and J calls and clone size are TCRdb's, not the authors'. This sample comprises 300,000 or so distinct CDR3 sequences, about 91% of them detected only once. The top ten hold roughly 0.059% of the sample.

Sequencing was done on a sample of CD4+ T cells from PBMCs. The clonotype was recovered from a human donor with multiple sclerosis. The rearranged chain carries TRBV20-1 and TRBJ2-1, with 8 bases matching TRBD2. The sequence in DNA is TGCAGTGTCTCACTAGCGGATTACAATGAGCAGTTCTTC. Translated, it gives CSVSLADYNEQFF.